This note documents a single T cell receptor (beta chain) sequence. As yet, its antigen is unknown. Making use of molecular barcodes, quantitative 5'-RACE generated TCR beta libraries. TCRdb redid the calling of the 5' RACE reads with MiXCR, one entry per CDR3 protein. The sample shows 150,000 to 200,000 distinct CDR3 sequences, about 9.9% of them seen only once. The sample is drawn from a study of CD8 T cells in ankylosing spondylitis. This CDR3 has 19 residues. CDR1 is SGHRS and CDR2 is YFSETQ in the germline V gene. With 4 bases clipped from V and 2 bases from J, the junction kept 12 bases outside the gene matches. Study results and limitations: A number of the motif variants had already been described in reactive arthritis synovial fluid and blood.

Sequenced sample: blood, either unsorted or a sorted T cell fraction (not recorded which). The TCR was taken from a male donor with ankylosing spondylitis or in good health (not recorded which). The chain links TRBV5-1 to TRBJ2-3; 14 nucleotides align to TRBD2. The CDR3 DNA is TGCGCCAGCAGCACGACTAGCGGGGGGGCCGTCGGACACACAGATACGCAGTATTTT. Amino acids: CASSTTSGGAVGHTDTQYF.